One and the same sample provided the 15 T cell receptor beta chains below, sequenced in a study of radiation and T cells in renal cell carcinoma. Described time point: blood 4 weeks post-SBRT, at nephrectomy. Described treatment: 15 Gy SBRT to primary tumor, nephrectomy 4 weeks later. Assay: immunoSEQ multiplex PCR; the TCRdb copy retains only in-frame clones and omits some. The data hold 130,000 to 150,000 clones, with 75% to 90% observed a single time. The sequences come from blood, collected from a patient whose treatment included radiotherapy and nephrectomy. Every receptor here comes from a woman aged 45-59 years with renal cell carcinoma.

The chain joins TRBV7-9 to TRBJ1-5, with D possibly being TRBD1 (5 bases). Trimming removed 3 bases from V and 2 bases from J, with 14 bases in between. CDR1 is SEHNR and CDR2 is FQNEAQ in the germline V gene (reference sequence). This CDR3 spans 16 amino acids. The CDR3 nucleotides are TGTGCCAGCAGCTTGGAATGGGGACCTGGCAATCAGCCCCAGCATTTT. This sequence encodes CASSLEWGPGNQPQHF. The whole variable domain, remainder taken from reference TRBV7-9 and TRBJ1-5, is DTGVSQNPRHKITKRGQNVTFRCDPISEHNRLYWYRQTLGQGPEFLTYFQNEAQLEKSRLLSDRFSAERPKGSFSTLEIQRTEQGDSAMYLCASSLEWGPGNQPQHFGDGTRLSIL.

The chain recombines TRBV19 with TRBJ1-2, with 8 bases fitting TRBD1. Germline V gene lookup returns CDR1 LNHDA and CDR2 SQIVND (reference sequence). CDR3 size: 13 residues. V was clipped by 7 bases and J by 8 bases; unmatched bases: 9. CDR3 in amino acids: CASMPQGALGYTF. The CDR3 coding sequence is TGTGCCAGTATGCCTCAGGGGGCGCTCGGCTACACCTTC. Variable domain in full (rest from reference TRBV19 and TRBJ1-2): DGGITQSPKYLFRKEGQNVTLSCEQNLNHDAMYWYRQDPGQGLRLIYYSQIVNDFQKGDIAEGYSVSREKKESFPLTVTSAQKNPTAFYLCASMPQGALGYTFGSGTRLTVV.

This chain joins TRBV7-2 and TRBJ2-4; 11 positions match TRBD2. J lost 10 bases, V lost 4 bases, and 3 bases had no gene match. Germline V gene sequence: CDR1 SGHTA, CDR2 FQGNSA. The CDR3 totals 13 residues. The CDR3 protein is CASSSGTSGIQYF. As DNA, the CDR3 is TGTGCCAGCAGCTCAGGGACTAGCGGAATTCAGTACTTC.

The chain has TRBV4-1 and TRBJ2-5, with D tentatively TRBD1 (6 bases). The V and J ends lost 4 bases and 3 bases respectively, with 12 bases between them. Per the germline V gene, CDR1 is MGHRA and CDR2 is YSYEKL. CDR3 length equals 14 residues. In DNA form, the CDR3 reads TGCGCCAGCAGCCCTTCCTCAGGGGAAGAGACCCAGTACTTC. It encodes CASSPSSGEETQYF.

The chain combines TRBV5-1 with TRBJ2-1; possibly TRBD1 for D (5 bases). The V gene lost 0 bases and the J gene lost 8 bases, with 15 bases spanning the gap. CDR1 SGHRS and CDR2 YFSETQ come from the germline V gene. This CDR3 spans 15 amino acids. The CDR3, as DNA: TGCGCCAGCAGCTTGGAATGGGGCGGTAGTTATGAGCAGTTCTTC. Protein: CASSLEWGGSYEQFF. Drawing the rest from reference TRBV5-1 and TRBJ2-1, the complete variable domain is KAGVTQTPRYLIKTRGQQVTLSCSPISGHRSVSWYQQTPGQGLQFLFEYFSETQRNKGNFPGRFSGRQFSNSRSEMNVSTLELGDSALYLCASSLEWGGSYEQFFGPGTRLTVL.

This clone was seen more than once but under ten times. This chain joins TRBV5-1 and TRBJ2-3; D is unresolved. Germline CDR1 reads SGHRS; CDR2 reads YFSETQ. Trimming shortened V by 0 bases and J by 2 bases, and 1 base separated the two germline ends. This CDR3 region has 12 residues. This CDR3 is CASSLDTDTQYF. The CDR3 nucleotides read TGCGCCAGCAGCTTGGACACAGATACGCAGTATTTT.

The J gene is TRBJ2-3, the V gene TRBV7-2; D is unresolved. Germline assignment: CDR1 SGHTA and CDR2 FQGNSA. Trimming removed 6 bases from V and 0 bases from J, with 10 bases in between. The length of the CDR3 is 14 residues. Here the CDR3 DNA reads TGTGCCAGCAGGTTCCCGCCGAGCACAGATACGCAGTATTTT. Protein: CASRFPPSTDTQYF.

V gene TRBV5-6 combines with J gene TRBJ2-1, with D unclear. V dropped 2 bases and J dropped 4 bases, with 7 bases sitting between them. Germline CDR1 reads SGHDT; CDR2 reads YYEEEE. The CDR3 totals 13 residues. The CDR3 coding sequence is TGTGCCAGCAGCTTTCGGCGGTACAATGAGCAGTTCTTC. Protein product: CASSFRRYNEQFF.

The chain uses TRBV4-3 and TRBJ2-2, with D perhaps being TRBD1 or TRBD2 (6 bases each). Deletions cut 1 base from V and 5 bases from J, with 17 bases between. Per the germline V gene, CDR1 is LGHNA and CDR2 is YSLEER. The CDR3 runs to 17 residues. The CDR3 DNA follows: TGCGCCAGCAGCCAAGTAGGTCCCGGGGGCTCTACCGGGGAGCTGTTTTTT. Translation: CASSQVGPGGSTGELFF.

The chain uses TRBV5-4 and TRBJ1-2; D is unclear. CDR3 length equals 12 residues. Germline CDR1 and CDR2: SGHNT and YYREEE (reference sequence). The V end was cut by 1 base, the J end by 3 bases, with 4 bases between. As DNA, the CDR3 is TGTGCCAGCAGCTTGACAGACTATGGCTACACCTTC. Its protein product is CASSLTDYGYTF.

This chain links TRBV6-5 with TRBJ2-2; 8 nucleotides agree with TRBD1. The CDR3 contains 14 residues. CDR1 and CDR2 (germline): MNHEY, SVGAGI. The ends lost 6 bases at V and 3 bases at J; junction bases unmatched: 3. In nucleotides, the CDR3 is TGTGCCAGCAGGCAGGGGGCTTACACCGGGGAGCTGTTTTTT. It codes for CASRQGAYTGELFF.

The CDR3 region is CASSEPASGSYEQYF. In nucleotides, the CDR3 is TGCGCCAGCAGTGAGCCTGCTAGCGGGAGCTACGAGCAGTACTTC. The chain carries TRBV10-1 and TRBJ2-7; TRBD2 agrees at 10 bases. Germline trimming cut 2 bases from V and 3 bases from J; bases unmatched to any gene: 4. The germline V gene has CDR1 WNHNN and CDR2 SYGVQD (reference sequence). CDR3 length: 15 residues.

The V gene is TRBV5-6, the J gene TRBJ2-4, with D possibly TRBD2 on 6 matching bases. Trimming pared 1 base from V and 1 base from J, leaving 15 bases between. Germline V gives CDR1 SGHDT, CDR2 YYEEEE. This CDR3 has 17 amino acids. Here the CDR3 DNA reads TGTGCCAGCAGCTTGTATAGGTCCGGGGGTGCCAAAAACATTCAGTACTTC. Its protein product is CASSLYRSGGAKNIQYF.

Only one count was recorded for this clone. This chain connects TRBV7-9 to TRBJ1-2; 10 nucleotides align to TRBD1. This CDR3 comprises 17 residues. In germline, CDR1 is SEHNR, CDR2 FQNEAQ (reference sequence). The junction had 7 bases not matched to a gene; V was cut back by 2 bases and J by 1 base. CDR3 nucleotide sequence: TGTGCCAGCAGCTTAACCTCCGGGACAGGGGATAACTATGGCTACACCTTC. Translation gives CASSLTSGTGDNYGYTF.

This clone has a handful of counts. The gene calls are TRBV10-1 and TRBJ1-1, with no clear D. The V end lost 3 bases, the J end lost 11 bases, and 16 bases lay between the germline ends. Per the germline V gene, CDR1 is WNHNN and CDR2 is SYGVQD (reference sequence). This CDR3 region has 13 residues. Written as DNA, the CDR3 is TGCGCCAGCAGTGAATCGGCAGTCCCGACGGCTTTCTTT. Translating it yields CASSESAVPTAFF.